This TCR beta chain was sequenced in a study of blood T cell repertoires in COVID-19. Study in general: Collection of acute and convalescent COVID-19 samples took place in the United States, Italy and Spain. Sample material is recorded as cDNA or gDNA derived from T cells, B-cell-depleted T cells, or PBMCs.

Per the study methods: From reference gene primer amplification, estimates of nucleated cell counts were derived. Generated by immunoSEQ multiplex PCR, the TCRdb table keeps only in-frame clones and is missing some. The DNA was the basis for D and trimming; V, J and clone size are from that table. This table holds roughly 77,000 clones, 65% to 80% found once. This CDR3 has 15 residues. V lost 4 bases and J lost 2, with 12 bases in between. Germline assignment: CDR1 MDHEN and CDR2 SYDVKM. The source of this sequence is a man aged 60-69 years with active or convalescent COVID-19. Sequencing was carried out using peripheral blood. The chain uses TRBV28 and TRBJ1-5; D not resolved. Here the CDR3 DNA reads TGTGCCAGCAGTTCAAGACATTCAGGCAATCAGCCCCAGCATTTT. Amino acid sequence: CASSSRHSGNQPQHF.